The rows below give T cell receptor beta chains drawn from one sample of a study of vaccination and CD4 T cells after COVID-19. TCRdb recomputed calls from the PCR reads with MiXCR, one row per CDR3 protein. Among under 25,000 distinct CDR3 sequences listed, approximately 50% were seen once. These receptors' targets are unknown. The sample comprised CD4+ T cells from blood, cultured in vitro. The receptor set was obtained from a human donor who had recovered from COVID-19. Both conserved end residues are part of each CDR3. The order of the fields is J gene, D gene, V gene, clone size, CDR3 DNA, CDR3 protein. The D gene is left open where the match is weak. Not all rows give a size; the values are once, few, many and, for expanded clones, a class.

TRBJ1-2,TRBD1,TRBV6-2/TRBV6-3,-,TGTGCCAGCAGTTACCTGACCGGGACAGGGAGTCTTGGAGGCTACACCTTC,CASSYLTGTGSLGGYTF
TRBJ1-1,-,TRBV20-1,-,TGCAGTGCTAGAGAAGGGGGGGCGCAGAACACTGAAGCTTTCTTT,CSAREGGAQNTEAFF
TRBJ1-5,-,TRBV6-2/TRBV6-3,-,TGTGCCAGCAGTCCGACGCAAAGTCGGCTTCAGCCCCAGCATTTT,CASSPTQSRLQPQHF
TRBJ2-3,TRBD1,TRBV4-3,-,TGCGCCAGCAGCCCCGGACAGGGTCGAGCAGATACGCAGTATTTT,CASSPGQGRADTQYF
TRBJ2-7,-,TRBV6-2/TRBV6-3,-,TGTGCCAGCAGGGGCCCAGGCAACGAGCAGTACTTC,CASRGPGNEQYF
TRBJ1-1,-,TRBV30,-,TGTGCCTGGACTCCGGGGAGGGCTGAAGCTTTCTTT,CAWTPGRAEAFF
TRBJ1-3,-,TRBV6-1,few,TGTGCCAGCACCCCGGGACCTGGAAACACCATATATTTT,CASTPGPGNTIYF
TRBJ1-2,TRBD1,TRBV7-2,-,TGTGCCAGCAGCTTAAGGACAGGGTCGGCCTATGGCTACACCTTC,CASSLRTGSAYGYTF
TRBJ2-1,TRBD1,TRBV5-4,-,TGTGCCAGCAGCCTCACAGGGGGCTTACAGTTCTTC,CASSLTGGLQFF
TRBJ1-1,-,TRBV7-2,-,TGTGCCAGCAGCTTAGCGCTCGGCAGATACGCTGAAGCTTTCTTT,CASSLALGRYAEAFF
TRBJ2-7,-,TRBV19,-,TGTGCCAGCCAAGGGTACGACTACGAGCAGTACTTC,CASQGYDYEQYF
TRBJ1-6,-,TRBV9,-,TGTGCCAGCAGCGTTGGGATGAATAATTCACCCCTCCACTTT,CASSVGMNNSPLHF
TRBJ2-2,-,TRBV20-1,-,TGCAGTGCTAGGGGTACTAGAGGGGGGACCGGGGAGCTGTTTTTT,CSARGTRGGTGELFF
TRBJ2-7,-,TRBV6-5,-,TGTGCCAGCAGCTCCTCGGGGCAGGGGTACGAGCAGTACTTC,CASSSSGQGYEQYF
TRBJ1-1,-,TRBV12-3/TRBV12-4,-,TGTGCCAGCAGTTGGATGAACACTGAAGCTTTCTTT,CASSWMNTEAFF
TRBJ1-1,-,TRBV20-1,-,TGCAGTGCTAGTACCCATACCACTGAAGCTTTCTTT,CSASTHTTEAFF
TRBJ2-7,-,TRBV20-1,-,TGCAGTGCTAGAAGCCGGGGGAGCTCCTACGAGCAGTACTTC,CSARSRGSSYEQYF
TRBJ2-3,-,TRBV6-1,-,TGTGCCAGCAGTCAAGACCTATCCGGCACAGATACGCAGTATTTT,CASSQDLSGTDTQYF
TRBJ2-1,-,TRBV19,-,TGTGCCAGTAGTCCCGGTAATGAGCAGTTCTTC,CASSPGNEQFF
TRBJ2-1,-,TRBV7-9,-,TGTGCCAGCAGTAGTCAGGGGAATCTATACAATGAGCAGTTCTTC,CASSSQGNLYNEQFF
TRBJ2-2,-,TRBV10-2,-,TGCGCCAGCAGTGAGTGGGTATCAGGGAACGGGGAGCTGTTTTTT,CASSEWVSGNGELFF
TRBJ2-7,TRBD1,TRBV19,-,TGTGCCAGTAGTACAATCGCTGGGACAGGGAGCTCCTACGAGCAGTACTTC,CASSTIAGTGSSYEQYF
TRBJ2-7,-,TRBV7-9,-,TGTGCCAGCAGCTCGACAGGTAGGGACGAGCGGTACTTC,CASSSTGRDERYF
TRBJ1-2,-,TRBV27,few,TGTGCCAGCTGGCCGGGGGGCGGTAGGGGCTACACCTTC,CASWPGGGRGYTF
TRBJ2-6,-,TRBV11-1,-,TGTGCCAGCAGCCCAGGTCAGGGGCGGTCGGGTGGGGCCAACGTCCTGACTTTC,CASSPGQGRSGGANVLTF
TRBJ1-5,-,TRBV27,few,TGTGCCAGCAGTTTATGGGCAGGGGCGGACAATCAGCCCCAGCATTTT,CASSLWAGADNQPQHF
TRBJ1-1,-,TRBV6-1,-,TGTGCCAGCAGCCAGACAGGACCCTACACTGAAGCTTTCTTT,CASSQTGPYTEAFF
TRBJ2-5,TRBD2,TRBV6-2/TRBV6-3,few,TGTGCCAGCAGTAGCGGGGAAGTGGAGACCCAGTACTTC,CASSSGEVETQYF
TRBJ1-1,TRBD1,TRBV10-3,medium-sized,TGTGCCATCAGTGACCAGACAGGGGGTACTGAAGCTTTCTTT,CAISDQTGGTEAFF
TRBJ1-5,-,TRBV30,-,TGTGCCTGGAGTGGTGGGCCGGGTCAGCCCCAGCATTTT,CAWSGGPGQPQHF
TRBJ2-5,-,TRBV20-1,-,TGCAGTGCTAGACCTCCACGCGGGAAGGAGAGAGAGACCCAGTACTTC,CSARPPRGKERETQYF
TRBJ1-2,-,TRBV28,-,TGTGCCAGCACCCTCTCCGGGCAGGGGTATGGCTACACCTTC,CASTLSGQGYGYTF
TRBJ2-1,TRBD2,TRBV19,-,TGTGCCAGTAGTATGGGCGGGAGGGGGCTAAATGAGCAGTTCTTC,CASSMGGRGLNEQFF
TRBJ2-7,-,TRBV6-1,-,TGTGCCAGCAGATCACCTGGTCAAATCAACGAGCAGTACTTC,CASRSPGQINEQYF
TRBJ1-2,TRBD1,TRBV6-1,few,TGTGCCAGCAGTAGGGGACAGGTCCATGGCTACACCTTC,CASSRGQVHGYTF
TRBJ1-4,-,TRBV27,-,TGTGCCAGCAGCCCCTTCGGACAGACTAATGAAAAACTGTTTTTT,CASSPFGQTNEKLFF
TRBJ2-7,TRBD1,TRBV23-1,-,TGCGCCAGCAGCCTCGGACAGGGGGCCTACGAGCAGTACTTC,CASSLGQGAYEQYF
TRBJ1-5,TRBD1,TRBV15,few,TGTGGCAGGGACAGCAGCAATCAGCCCCAGCATTTT,CGRDSSNQPQHF
TRBJ2-5,TRBD2,TRBV6-1,-,TGTGCCAGCAGCCACCCCGGACTAGCGGGAGAGGAGACCCAGTACTTC,CASSHPGLAGEETQYF
TRBJ1-2,TRBD1,TRBV30,few,TGTGCCTGGAGTTTGGACAGGGGGGACTATGGCTACACCTTC,CAWSLDRGDYGYTF
TRBJ1-6,-,TRBV6-1,-,TGTGCCAGCAGCCAGCAGGGCCGTTCACCCCTCCACTTT,CASSQQGRSPLHF
TRBJ1-3,-,TRBV7-6,few,TGTGCCAGCAGCCAGGGACACTCTTCGAACACCATATATTTT,CASSQGHSSNTIYF
TRBJ1-2,TRBD1,TRBV28,once,TGTGCCAGCAGTCGGGACAGCCCTTATGGCTACACCTTC,CASSRDSPYGYTF
TRBJ2-6,TRBD1,TRBV7-8,-,TGTGCCAGCAGCACAGGGGGCGGGATTTCTGGGGCCAACGTCCTGACTTTC,CASSTGGGISGANVLTF
TRBJ1-1,-,TRBV24-1,few,TGTGCCACCAGTGATTTGCGGGGGTTCGAGGGAGCTTTCTTT,CATSDLRGFEGAFF
TRBJ2-5,-,TRBV7-7,few,TGTGCTAGCAGCTTCCCGGGACTGTCGACCCAGTACTTC,CASSFPGLSTQYF
TRBJ1-2,-,TRBV27,-,TGTGCCAGTAGTTATGTCAGGGGCTATGGCTACACCTTC,CASSYVRGYGYTF
TRBJ2-2,-,TRBV7-9,few,TGTGCCAGCAGCCAGAGGGCCGGGGAGCTGTTTTTT,CASSQRAGELFF
TRBJ1-6,-,TRBV20-1,-,TGCAGTGCTAGAGGCCCAGGGACACAGAATTCACCCCTCCACTTT,CSARGPGTQNSPLHF
TRBJ2-1,TRBD2,TRBV7-3,-,TGTGCCAGCAGCCGGAGCGGGAGGGCCGCTAATGAGCAGTTCTTC,CASSRSGRAANEQFF
TRBJ1-6,-,TRBV7-2,-,TGTGCCAGCAGCTTAGGGGCCTATAATTCACCCCTCCACTTT,CASSLGAYNSPLHF
TRBJ2-7,TRBD1,TRBV5-4,-,TGTGCCAGCAGCTCCGGGACAGGGGCCTACGAGCAGTACTTC,CASSSGTGAYEQYF
TRBJ1-5,-,TRBV28,few,TGTGCCAGCAGCTTAGGGCAGCCCCAGCATTTT,CASSLGQPQHF
TRBJ1-3,TRBD1,TRBV28,-,TGTGCCAGCAGTCCCAGGGGGCGCGAGGGAAACACCATATATTTT,CASSPRGREGNTIYF
TRBJ1-1,-,TRBV20-1,few,TGCAGTGCCGCAAGATTTGGGAACACTGAAGCTTTCTTT,CSAARFGNTEAFF